The 18 T cell receptor beta chains below were found in one sample sequenced in a study of read filtering for tumor transcriptome and immune sequencing. This library used about 400 ng RNA and molecular barcoded adaptors spanning alpha/delta and beta/gamma chains. TCRdb called the reads again in MiXCR, with one record for every CDR3 protein. The sample has 75,000 to 95,000 distinct CDR3 sequences, 9% to 15% seen once; the top ten hold under 15%. The sequencing input was a population of CD138-negative cells sorted from bone marrow. The receptor set was obtained from a donor at least 40 years old with multiple myeloma.

At least ten counts were recorded for this clonotype. V is TRBV5-4 and J is TRBJ2-1; D is possibly TRBD1 (6 bases). Between the trimmed V and J ends, which lost 5 bases and 6 bases, there was a span of 15 bases. The germline V gene encodes CDR1 SGHNT and CDR2 YYREEE (reference sequence). The CDR3 runs to 14 residues. The CDR3 coding sequence is TGTGCCAGCAGTTCTCCCCTACAGGGCAATGAGCAGTTCTTC. Encoded protein: CASSSPLQGNEQFF. Supplemented by reference TRBV5-4 and TRBJ2-1, the full variable domain reads ETGVTQSPTHLIKTRGQQVTLRCSSQSGHNTVSWYQQALGQGPQFIFQYYREEENGRGNFPPRFSGLQFPNYSSELNVNALELDDSALYLCASSSPLQGNEQFFGPGTRLTVL.

The table lists this clonotype with many counts. The gene calls are TRBV11-2 and TRBJ2-5; no definite D call. Germline lookup yields CDR1 SGHAT and CDR2 FQNNGV. V shed 5 bases and J shed 4 bases, with 11 bases lying between them. This CDR3 has 13 residues. The CDR3 DNA follows: TGTGCCAGCAGCCGGTCCAGTAGAGAGACCCAGTACTTC. The encoded protein is CASSRSSRETQYF.

In its sample, this clonotype was seen a few times. V usage is TRBV20-1 and J usage is TRBJ2-7, with 10 bases that match TRBD2. This CDR3 spans 13 amino acids. From germline, CDR1 is DFQATT and CDR2 SNEGSKA (reference sequence). J was trimmed by 3 bases and V by 4 bases; bases with no gene match: 3. In DNA, the CDR3 is TGCAGTGCTACCTTAGCGGGAGGCTACGAGCAGTACTTC. It encodes CSATLAGGYEQYF.

This clonotype appeared many times. The CDR3 is CASSQEPSYTDTQYF. The CDR3 DNA follows: TGCGCCAGCAGCCAAGAGCCTAGCTACACAGATACGCAGTATTTT. J is TRBJ2-3 and V is TRBV4-1; D is perhaps TRBD2 (5 bases). The CDR3 spans 15 residues. Deletions cut 0 bases from V and 2 bases from J, with 9 bases between. From germline, CDR1 is MGHRA and CDR2 YSYEKL.

The table lists this clonotype with many counts. The chain joins TRBV5-1 to TRBJ2-6; 12 nucleotides agree with TRBD1. The CDR3 sequence is 19 residues long. The germline CDR1 and CDR2 sequences are SGHRS and YFSETQ. Unmatched junction bases numbered 6, after V lost 0 bases and J lost 2 bases. This CDR3 reads CASSLVGTGGSAGANVLTF. The DNA of the CDR3 is TGCGCCAGCAGCTTGGTCGGGACAGGGGGCTCGGCTGGGGCCAACGTCCTGACTTTC.

The table lists this clonotype with many counts. This may arise from a read error, as a much more abundant clone is one base away. The CDR3 nucleotides are TGTGCCAGCAGTTCCCCCGGACAGGGGGCAACGAGTGAAAAACTGTATTTT. Translating it yields CASSSPGQGATSEKLYF. The chain links TRBV12-3 or TRBV12-4 to TRBJ1-4, with 11 bases aligning to TRBD1. The length of the CDR3 is 17 residues.

In its sample, this clonotype was seen many times. The chain employs TRBV4-1 and TRBJ2-2, with D uncertain. Germline assignment: CDR1 MGHRA and CDR2 YSYEKL. V was clipped by 3 bases and J by 6 bases, with 14 bases between them. The CDR3 is made up of 15 amino acids. The CDR3, as DNA: TGCGCCAGCAGCCACCCAAACCGGCCTCCCGGGGAGCTGTTTTTT. It encodes CASSHPNRPPGELFF.

This clonotype has a count of ten or more. The chain recombines TRBV5-4 with TRBJ2-1; D is unresolved. Germline CDR1 and CDR2: SGHNT and YYREEE (reference sequence). Trimming removed 0 bases from V and 1 base from J, with 8 bases in between. This CDR3 is built from 15 residues. The CDR3 DNA sequence: TGTGCCAGCAGCTTGGAACCGGTATCCTACAATGAGCAGTTCTTC. It translates to CASSLEPVSYNEQFF.

Worth noting for this clonotype: This likely traces to a read error, being one base from a far larger clone. V and J are TRBV7-9 and TRBJ2-1, with 13 positions matching TRBD2. This CDR3 contains 15 residues. With 5 bases clipped from V and 13 bases from J, the junction kept 11 bases outside the gene matches. The germline V gene encodes CDR1 SEHNR and CDR2 FQNEAQ (reference sequence). The chain's CDR3 is CASSATSGRAETQFF. For the CDR3, the DNA is TGTGCCAGCAGCGCAACTAGCGGGAGGGCAGAGACCCAGTTCTTC.

V usage is TRBV20-1 and J usage is TRBJ2-2, with D possibly matching TRBD2 (5 bases). V was shortened by 6 bases and J by 6 bases, with 11 bases between the two germline ends. This CDR3 has 12 residues. CDR1 and CDR2 from the germline V gene are DFQATT and SNEGSKA (reference sequence). The CDR3 loop is CSARAEAGELFF. The CDR3 DNA follows: TGCAGTGCCCGGGCGGAGGCCGGGGAGCTGTTTTTT.

This clonotype was picked up many times. V gene TRBV7-9 combines with J gene TRBJ1-5; D unclear. Between the trimmed V and J ends, which lost 5 bases and 6 bases, there was a span of 11 bases. Germline CDR1 is SEHNR and CDR2 is FQNEAQ (reference sequence). CDR3 length: 13 amino acids. The CDR3, as DNA: TGTGCCAGCAGCCCGACCGGTTCTCAGCCCCAGCATTTT. Translated, it gives CASSPTGSQPQHF.

This clonotype was counted ten times or more. V gene TRBV14 combines with J gene TRBJ1-5, with TRBD1 as a possible D gene (5 bases). The CDR3 has 13 amino acids. Germline V lookup: CDR1 SGHDN, CDR2 FVKESK. Trimming took off 3 bases at V and 6 bases at J, with 9 bases between the two ends. Here the CDR3 reads CASSQNGAQPQHF. CDR3 DNA: TGTGCCAGCAGCCAGAACGGGGCTCAGCCCCAGCATTTT. Looking up the rest from reference TRBV14 and TRBJ1-5 gives the full variable domain: EAGVTQFPSHSVIEKGQTVTLRCDPISGHDNLYWYRRVMGKEIKFLLHFVKESKQDESGMPNNRFLAERTGGTYSTLKVQPAELEDSGVYFCASSQNGAQPQHFGDGTRLSIL.

In this sample, this clonotype turned up many times. This chain links TRBV29-1 with TRBJ2-3, with D perhaps matching TRBD2 (5 bases). V lost 3 bases and J lost 0, with 10 bases in between. The CDR3 consists of 14 residues. Germline V lookup: CDR1 SQVTM, CDR2 ANQGSEA. CDR3 sequence reads: CSVEGSGSTDTQYF. The CDR3, as DNA: TGCAGCGTTGAGGGCTCGGGGAGCACAGATACGCAGTATTTT.

This clonotype was detected ten times or more. This rearrangement joins TRBV7-3 to TRBJ2-3; perhaps TRBD2 as D (7 bases). Germline V gene sequence: CDR1 SGHTA, CDR2 FQGTGA. The CDR3 length is 13 residues. V lost 8 bases, J lost 5 bases, and 14 bases lay in between. Here the CDR3 reads CASRGAGEDTQYF. In DNA form, the CDR3 reads TGTGCCAGCCGGGGGGCAGGGGAAGATACGCAGTATTTT.

The table lists this clonotype with many counts. The chain combines TRBV20-1 with TRBJ2-1; 7 bases fit TRBD2. Germline values: CDR1 DFQATT, CDR2 SNEGSKA (reference sequence). J was trimmed by 5 bases and V by 3 bases; bases with no gene match: 4. CDR3 length: 13 amino acids. In DNA, the CDR3 is TGCAGTGCTAGGACTAGCCCCCACAATGAGCAGTTCTTC. It codes for CSARTSPHNEQFF.

This clonotype was counted many times. The gene calls are TRBV29-1 and TRBJ2-1; the D gene is possibly TRBD2 (6 bases). The CDR3 loop spans 10 amino acids. The V end was cut by 7 bases, the J end by 9 bases, with 10 bases between. Germline loops: CDR1 SQVTM, CDR2 ANQGSEA. CDR3: CSARTIEQFF. CDR3 coding DNA: TGCAGCGCCCGGACTATTGAGCAGTTCTTC.

This clonotype came up many times. The chain joins TRBV28 to TRBJ2-7, with D possibly TRBD1 on 6 matching bases. Trimming left V 5 bases short and J 0 bases short, with 14 bases between. The CDR3 contains 15 residues. From germline, CDR1 is MDHEN and CDR2 SYDVKM. The CDR3 DNA reads TGTGCCAGCAGTCCCCCCGGGACAACCTCCTACGAGCAGTACTTC. It is translated as CASSPPGTTSYEQYF.

Many counts were recorded for this clonotype. V usage is TRBV11-3 and J usage is TRBJ2-1; 11 nucleotides align to TRBD2. This CDR3 comprises 17 residues. V shed 6 bases, J shed 4 bases, and the junction held 11 bases outside the gene matches. Germline V gene sequence: CDR1 SGHNT, CDR2 YENEEA. CDR3 DNA sequence: TGTGCCAGCAGTCTGGGACTAGCGGAGGCCTTATACAATGAGCAGTTCTTC. Translating it yields CASSLGLAEALYNEQFF. Combining the CDR3 with reference TRBV11-3 and TRBJ2-1 gives the whole variable domain EAGVVQSPRYKIIEKKQPVAFWCNPISGHNTLYWYLQNLGQGPELLIRYENEEAVDDSQLPKDRFSAERLKGVDSTLKIQPAELGDSAVYLCASSLGLAEALYNEQFFGPGTRLTVL.